Below, 28 T cell receptor beta chains from the same sample are listed, as sequenced in a study of shared clonotypes between healthy human individuals. TCRdb keeps only in-frame clones here, not all; method: immunoSEQ multiplex PCR. The table lists roughly 2.5 million clones, around nine tenths of them singletons. Material: naive CD4+ T cells sorted from blood. Subset defined: CD45RA+ positively selected. All receptors come from a man in his late teens or twenties in good health.

CDR3 DNA: TGTGCCAGCTCACCGACTAGCGGGGATCTAGCCAAAAACATTCAGTACTTC. It is translated as CASSPTSGDLAKNIQYF. The rearrangement links TRBV18 to TRBJ2-4; TRBD2 matches 11 bases. Trimming took 3 bases from V and 0 from J; bases not matched to a gene: 4. Germline V CDR1 and CDR2: KGHSH, LQKENI. The CDR3 sequence is 17 residues long.

The chain recombines TRBV6-6 with TRBJ1-2, with 12 bases that match TRBD1. CDR3 length equals 15 residues. With V trimmed by 6 bases and J by 7 bases, 9 bases remained unmatched. Germline CDR1 and CDR2: MNHNY and SVGAGI (reference sequence). Here the CDR3 reads CASSTPGQGAFGYTF. The DNA of the CDR3 is TGTGCCAGCAGCACCCCGGGACAGGGGGCTTTTGGCTACACCTTC.

The DNA of the CDR3 is TGTGCCAGCAGCTTAGGTCCGGGGAGCAATCAGCCCCAGCATTTT. Its translation: CASSLGPGSNQPQHF. The V call is TRBV11-2, the J call TRBJ1-5; D is ambiguous. Germline V gene sequence: CDR1 SGHAT, CDR2 FQNNGV. This CDR3 comprises 15 residues. The V gene lost 1 base and the J gene lost 1 base, with 8 bases spanning the gap.

The gene calls are TRBV5-8 and TRBJ2-3; 9 positions agree with TRBD2. CDR1 and CDR2 (germline): SGHTS, YDEGEE. The CDR3 totals 16 residues. V shed 0 bases, J shed 3 bases, and the junction held 5 bases outside the gene matches. CDR3 residues: CASSLGLAGSTDTQYF. The CDR3 bases are TGTGCCAGCAGCTTGGGGCTAGCGGGGAGTACAGATACGCAGTATTTT.

As for this clone: Distinct nucleotide sequences in the sample also encode this CDR3. The chain couples TRBV7-2 to TRBJ2-5, with D possibly TRBD1 on 6 matching bases. The germline gives CDR1 SGHTA, CDR2 FQGNSA. This CDR3 is built from 13 residues. V was cut by 1 base and J by 5 bases, with 8 bases left in between. The CDR3 DNA reads TGTGCCAGCAGCTTAGTTAGGGGGGAGACCCAGTACTTC. As protein: CASSLVRGETQYF.

The rearrangement links TRBV18 to TRBJ2-3, with D hard to call. CDR1 is KGHSH, CDR2 LQKENI, per germline. The CDR3 contains 12 residues. Trimming removed 6 bases at V and 2 bases at J, with 6 bases between. CDR3 nucleotides: TGTGCCAGCTCGTTTTCCACAGATACGCAGTATTTT. Its translation is CASSFSTDTQYF.

This clone was observed a handful of times. The chain links TRBV30 to TRBJ1-1; D call uncertain. The CDR3 is 13 amino acids. V lost 4 bases and J 4 bases, leaving 13 bases between the germline ends. CDR1 is GTSNPN and CDR2 is SVGIG in the germline V gene (reference sequence). The CDR3 protein is CAWTRSSGTEAFF. The CDR3, as DNA: TGTGCCTGGACCAGGTCTTCGGGCACTGAAGCTTTCTTT.

This chain links TRBV5-6 with TRBJ1-2, with D possibly being TRBD1 (6 bases). V was shortened by 0 bases and J by 3 bases, with 12 bases between the two germline ends. The CDR3 contains 15 residues. Germline-derived CDR1 and CDR2 are SGHDT and YYEEEE. CDR3 loop: CASSLVDREYYGYTF. DNA of the CDR3: TGTGCCAGCAGCTTGGTGGACAGAGAGTACTATGGCTACACCTTC.

CDR3 nucleotides: TGTGCCAGCTCACCTTTACAGGGGGCTACTTCCCTGAACACTGAAGCTTTCTTT. Protein product: CASSPLQGATSLNTEAFF. This chain uses TRBV18 with TRBJ1-1; 9 bases match TRBD1. From germline, CDR1 is KGHSH and CDR2 LQKENI. The CDR3 has 18 residues. V lost 3 bases and J lost 0; bases outside the gene matches: 11.

Note on this clone: Other DNA sequences within the sample encode an identical CDR3. V is TRBV7-9 and J is TRBJ2-5; D gene unclear. The CDR3 length is 15 residues. The germline V and J ends were trimmed by 0 bases and 2 bases, with 10 bases remaining between them. Germline V lookup: CDR1 SEHNR, CDR2 FQNEAQ (reference sequence). CDR3 in amino acids: CASSLALTAQETQYF. Here the CDR3 DNA reads TGTGCCAGCAGCTTAGCGCTTACGGCACAAGAGACCCAGTACTTC.

This clone turned up a few times. The V call is TRBV14, the J call TRBJ1-4, with 7 nucleotides matching TRBD1. With 4 bases clipped from V and 4 bases from J, the junction kept 6 bases outside the gene matches. Germline CDR1 and CDR2: SGHDN and FVKESK. The CDR3 covers 15 residues. CDR3 sequence (DNA): TGTGCCAGCAGCCCAGGGGGGAAGGGTAATGAAAAACTGTTTTTT. This encodes CASSPGGKGNEKLFF.

Details on this clone: The junction shows a germline mismatch at one end, possibly a read error. The rearrangement joins TRBV11-2 to TRBJ1-3, with 7 bases matching TRBD1. This CDR3 contains 14 residues. Germline CDR1 reads SGHAT; CDR2 reads FQNNGV. The CDR3 here is CASSLLQGRGVSDF. CDR3 DNA: TGTGCCAGCAGCTTACTACAGGGGCGGGGGGTTTCGGATTTT. Variable domain in full (rest from reference TRBV11-2 and TRBJ1-3): EAGVAQSPRYKIIEKRQSVAFWCNPISGHATLYWYQQILGQGPKLLIQFQNNGVVDDSQLPKDRFSAERLKGVDSTLKIQPAKLEDSAVYLCASSLLQGRGVSDFGEGSWLTVV.

This clone showed up just once. This chain uses TRBV2 with TRBJ1-5; D is unclear. The CDR3 spans 14 residues. Germline loops: CDR1 SNHLY, CDR2 FYNNEI. Between the trimmed V and J ends, which lost 7 bases and 9 bases, there was a span of 19 bases. The CDR3 coding sequence is TGTGCCAGCACCATCTCCCCCCACTCGGGGCCCCAGCATTTT. The encoded protein is CASTISPHSGPQHF.

The chain is built from TRBV23-1 and TRBJ1-6; 9 bases map to TRBD1. TRBV23-1 is marked as an open reading frame, function uncertain. CDR3 size: 14 residues. J lost 9 bases, V lost 4 bases, and 4 bases had no gene match. The CDR3 region is CASSLGTGSSPLHF. CDR3 nucleotides: TGCGCCAGCAGTCTCGGGACAGGGAGTTCACCCCTCCACTTT.

Details on this clone: The sample holds other DNA sequences that translate to the same CDR3. V usage is TRBV9 and J usage is TRBJ1-1; D unclear. The CDR3 runs 14 residues. Trimming cost V 4 bases and J 1 base, with 11 bases left between them. CDR1 and CDR2 (germline): SGDLS, YYNGEE. The CDR3 DNA is TGTGCCAGCAGCCCCCAACTGGGGAACACTGAAGCTTTCTTT. It codes for CASSPQLGNTEAFF. Full variable domain (rest looked up from reference TRBV9 and TRBJ1-1): DSGVTQTPKHLITATGQRVTLRCSPRSGDLSVYWYQQSLDQGLQFLIQYYNGEERAKGNILERFSAQQFPDLHSELNLSSLELGDSALYFCASSPQLGNTEAFFGQGTRLTVV.

V and J are TRBV10-3 and TRBJ2-7; 11 bases are shared with TRBD1. The CDR3 runs 14 residues. Trimming at V came to 5 bases and at J to 7 bases, leaving 7 bases not matched to a gene. The germline CDR1 and CDR2 sequences are ENHRY and SYGVKD. The CDR3 region has the DNA TGTGCCATCAGTCCCCGGGACAGGGGGGATGAGCAGTACTTC. Its translation is CAISPRDRGDEQYF.

The V gene is TRBV5-5, the J gene TRBJ2-6; D gene ambiguous. The CDR3 sequence is 17 residues long. Per the germline V gene, CDR1 is SGHKS and CDR2 is YYEKEE (reference sequence). Between the trimmed V and J ends, which lost 4 bases and 1 base, there was a span of 15 bases. The CDR3 bases are TGTGCCAGCAGCCATAATAATTTCGGTTCTGGGGCCAACGTCCTGACTTTC. Protein: CASSHNNFGSGANVLTF.

The sample holds one count of this clone. This sequence joins TRBV5-4 and TRBJ2-3; perhaps TRBD2 as D (7 bases). The CDR3 has 16 residues. The germline V gene has CDR1 SGHNT and CDR2 YYREEE (reference sequence). Trimming pared 4 bases from V and 5 bases from J, leaving 20 bases between. Here the CDR3 DNA reads TGTGCCAGCAGCCCGCCTTGGGGGGGGGCGGGAGATACGCAGTATTTT. Encoded protein: CASSPPWGGAGDTQYF.

The rearrangement joins TRBV19 to TRBJ1-5, with 7 bases fitting TRBD1. The CDR3 extends over 13 amino acids. The V gene end was trimmed by 3 bases and the J gene end by 7 bases; junction bases not matched to a gene: 3. The germline V gene encodes CDR1 LNHDA and CDR2 SQIVND (reference sequence). Written as DNA, the CDR3 is TGTGCCAGTAGTATGAGGGGGCACCAGCCCCAGCATTTT. Translating gives CASSMRGHQPQHF.

The chain uses TRBV7-2 and TRBJ2-5; either TRBD1 or TRBD2 may supply D (5 bases each). Deletions cut 2 bases from V and 3 bases from J, with 16 bases between. Germline-derived CDR1 and CDR2 are SGHTA and FQGNSA. The CDR3 loop spans 16 amino acids. CDR3 nucleotides: TGTGCCAGCAGCTTACGGGGCGGACACCAAAAAGAGACCCAGTACTTC. The encoded protein is CASSLRGGHQKETQYF.

This chain uses TRBV19 with TRBJ1-5, with D possibly matching TRBD1 (5 bases). V was trimmed by 6 bases and J by 5 bases, leaving 8 bases between them. Germline lookup yields CDR1 LNHDA and CDR2 SQIVND (reference sequence). This CDR3 is 12 amino acids long. The CDR3 DNA sequence: TGTGCCAGTAGACAGGCGGATCAGCCCCAGCATTTT. Encoded protein: CASRQADQPQHF.

J is TRBJ1-1 and V is TRBV18; D not resolved. CDR3 length: 14 residues. With 2 bases removed from V and 14 bases from J, the gap between germline ends came to 21 bases. Per germline, CDR1 KGHSH and CDR2 LQKENI. The CDR3 is CASSPIERVHEGFF. The CDR3 DNA is TGTGCCAGCTCACCAATCGAGCGGGTACACGAGGGCTTCTTT.

This clone was seen a single time. An end of the junction does not agree with germline; a read error may underlie this. The chain uses TRBV5-4 and TRBJ1-2; maybe TRBD1 (5 bases). Germline V gene sequence: CDR1 SGHNT, CDR2 YYREEE (reference sequence). CDR3 size: 13 residues. In DNA, the CDR3 is TGTGCCAGCAACTTGGAGGGGAACTATGGCTACACCTTC. The encoded protein is CASNLEGNYGYTF.

V gene TRBV19 combines with J gene TRBJ2-1; 15 bases match TRBD2. The trim removed 5 bases at V and 3 bases at J, leaving 8 bases unmatched. The CDR3 spans 18 residues. Per germline, CDR1 LNHDA and CDR2 SQIVND (reference sequence). The CDR3 reads CASSLGTSGGLLYNEQFF. In nucleotides, the CDR3 is TGTGCCAGTAGTCTCGGGACTAGCGGGGGGCTCCTCTACAATGAGCAGTTCTTC.

This clone was found once. The rearrangement joins TRBV6-1 to TRBJ2-7; D uncertain. V lost 3 bases and J lost 3, with 6 bases in between. Germline CDR1 and CDR2: MNHNS and SASEGT. CDR3 size: 12 residues. CDR3 residues: CASSDNSYEQYF. The DNA for the CDR3 is TGTGCCAGCAGTGATAACAGCTACGAGCAGTACTTC.

Comment on this clone: The sample contains more than one DNA sequence encoding this CDR3. The gene calls are TRBV30 and TRBJ2-5, with no clear D. Trimming removed 0 bases at V and 5 bases at J, with 10 bases between. The CDR3 runs 13 residues. CDR1 and CDR2 (germline): GTSNPN, SVGIG (reference sequence). CDR3 in DNA: TGTGCCTGGAGTGTTCGTACAAGGGAGACCCAGTACTTC. Protein product: CAWSVRTRETQYF.

Comment on this clone: Other DNA sequences in this sample translate to the same CDR3. The chain is built from TRBV19 and TRBJ2-3; D unresolved. There are 12 residues in the CDR3. Trimming took 6 bases from V and 1 from J, leaving 5 bases between them. Looked up from germline, CDR1 is LNHDA and CDR2 is SQIVND (reference sequence). DNA for the CDR3: TGTGCCAGTAGCACCCGCACAGATACGCAGTATTTT. This translates into CASSTRTDTQYF.

V and J are TRBV6-5 and TRBJ2-2, with TRBD2 as a possible D gene (5 bases). Trimming removed 8 bases at V and 5 bases at J, with 12 bases between. Germline V CDR1 and CDR2: MNHEY, SVGAGI. CDR3 length: 13 residues. CDR3 sequence: CASRSTGTGELFF. In DNA form, the CDR3 reads TGTGCCAGCCGGTCAACGGGGACCGGGGAGCTGTTTTTT.